The 8 T cell receptor beta chains below were found in one sample sequenced in a study of TET2 disruption in CD19-targeted CAR T cells. TCRdb's table, derived via immunoSEQ multiplex PCR, lists solely in-frame clones and lacks some. This table lists around 30,000 clones. Indicated treatment: autologous CTL019 cells: CD19 CAR with 4-1BB and CD3 zeta domains. No antigen has been identified for these receptors. The sequencing used CD8- CAR+ T cells sorted from cultured blood T cells, collected for CD19 CAR T cell therapy. Subset described: CD8-negative CAR-positive T cells from the infusion product. Every receptor here comes from a man in his sixties or seventies with chronic lymphocytic leukemia.

To note about this clone: Read sequence stops 3 residues before the CDR3 end, and the germline J gene provides the missing end. The chain carries TRBV7-2 and TRBJ2-4, with D perhaps TRBD2 (6 bases). The germline V gene encodes CDR1 SGHTA and CDR2 FQGNSA. The CDR3 loop spans 17 amino acids. CDR3 loop: CASSLAARRGFQETQYF. CDR3 DNA (partial): TGTGCCAGCAGCTTAGCGGCGCGGCGGGGTTTCCAAGAGACT.

Note on this clone: The read ends 3 residues before the CDR3 terminus; that terminus is restored from the germline J gene. The chain couples TRBV2 to TRBJ2-7; tentatively, D is TRBD1 (6 bases). V lost 6 bases to trimming and J lost 3 bases, with 15 bases between them. This CDR3 has 14 residues. Germline loops: CDR1 SNHLY, CDR2 FYNNEI. The CDR3 region is CASRGDLRGYEQYF. The CDR3 bases that were read are TGTGCCAGCAGGGGAGACCTCAGGGGCTACGAG. The whole variable domain, filled in from reference TRBV2 and TRBJ2-7, reads EPEVTQTPSHQVTQMGQEVILRCVPISNHLYFYWYRQILGQKVEFLVSFYNNEISEKSEIFDDQFSVERPDGSNFTLKIRSTKLEDSAMYFCASRGDLRGYEQYFGPGTRLTVT.

Of note for this clone: The sequenced fragment ends 3 residues before the CDR3 boundary, so the rest is inferred from the germline J gene. This chain links TRBV5-4 with TRBJ2-2, with 7 bases that match TRBD1. The CDR3 runs 15 residues. V was clipped by 2 bases and J by 3 bases; unmatched bases: 4. Germline CDR1 is SGHNT and CDR2 is YYREEE (reference sequence). CDR3 DNA, as far as it was read: TGTGCCAGCAGCTTAGGGGACAGCTACACCGGGGAG. Translation gives CASSLGDSYTGE. The full CDR3 protein is CASSLGDSYTGELFF.

A note on this clone: The read stops 3 residues short of the end of the CDR3; the missing end is completed from the germline J gene. V usage is TRBV18 and J usage is TRBJ2-5; TRBD2 matches at 9 bases. In germline, CDR1 is KGHSH, CDR2 LQKENI. This CDR3 is built from 16 residues. V was clipped by 2 bases and J by 1 base; unmatched bases: 5. The sequenced CDR3 bases are TGTGCCAGCTCACCAGTGGCTAGCGGGACCCAAGAGACC. As protein: CASSPVASGTQET. The CDR3 reads in full as CASSPVASGTQETQYF. Full variable domain (rest looked up from reference TRBV18 and TRBJ2-5): NAGVMQNPRHLVRRRGQEARLRCSPMKGHSHVYWYRQLPEEGLKFMVYLQKENIIDESGMPKERFSAEFPKEGPSILRIQQVVRGDSAAYFCASSPVASGTQETQYFGPGTRLLVL.

Remarks on this clone: Coverage ceases 3 residues before the CDR3 finishes, and the germline J gene fills in the end. This rearrangement joins TRBV29-1 to TRBJ2-6, with D unclear. CDR1 and CDR2 (germline): SQVTM, ANQGSEA. V was pared by 7 bases and J by 1 base, with 11 bases between. CDR3 size: 14 residues. CDR3 region: CSAGERSGANVLTF. CDR3 DNA (partial): TGCAGCGCCGGAGAGCGATCTGGGGCCAACGTC.

Note on this clone: Compared with germline, one end of the junction differs, possibly owing to a read error. The read terminates 3 residues before the CDR3 end, so the remaining end is supplied by the germline J gene. Within the sample, other DNA sequences also encode this same CDR3. This sequence joins TRBV6-2 or TRBV6-3 and TRBJ1-3, with TRBD1 as a possible D gene (5 bases). CDR1 and CDR2 from the germline V gene are MNHEY and SVGEGT. The CDR3 length is 16 residues. CDR3 DNA, as far as it was read: TGTGCCAGCAGGTCGTCGACGGACAACTCTGGAAACACT. As protein: CASRSSTDNSGNT. Given in full, the CDR3 is CASRSSTDNSGNTIYF.

In regard to this clone: Read coverage stops 3 residues before the CDR3 terminus; the germline J gene supplies the remainder. The rearrangement uses TRBV28 and TRBJ1-2, with D perhaps matching TRBD1 (6 bases). CDR3 size: 14 residues. Germline CDR1 is MDHEN and CDR2 is SYDVKM. CDR3 bases read: TGTGCCAGCAGTTCCCTTGGGACATTACAGAGC. Its protein product is CASSSLGTLQS. The entire CDR3 protein is CASSSLGTLQSYTF.

Regarding this clone: With the read ending 3 residues before the CDR3 end, the germline J gene is used to fill in that end. This CDR3 is also generated by other DNA sequences in the sample. The chain joins TRBV19 to TRBJ1-2; 11 nucleotides match TRBD1. Germline-derived CDR1 and CDR2 are LNHDA and SQIVND (reference sequence). The CDR3 sequence is 15 residues long. The sequenced CDR3 bases are TGTGCCAGTAGCCCCGGGACAGGGGGTTCCTACGAC. Residues: CASSPGTGGSYD. The whole CDR3 protein is CASSPGTGGSYDYTF.